The 5 T cell receptor beta chains below all came from one sample that was sequenced in a study of blood T cell repertoires in COVID-19. Clones were read by immunoSEQ multiplex PCR, and TCRdb kept only the in-frame ones, dropping some. The data show 350,000 to 400,000 clones, less than 90% seen once. Sequenced sample: PBMCs or T cells enriched from blood (not recorded which). The source of these receptors is a woman aged 25 to 39 who had recovered from COVID-19.

Turning to this clone: Other DNA sequences within the sample encode an identical CDR3. The V gene is TRBV6-1, the J gene TRBJ2-7; 9 bases align to TRBD1. V lost 3 bases, J lost 3 bases, and 3 bases stayed unmatched. Germline CDR1 MNHNS, CDR2 SASEGT. CDR3 length: 14 residues. CDR3 nucleotide sequence: TGTGCCAGCAGTGAGGGACAGGGAGGCTACGAGCAGTACTTC. This encodes CASSEGQGGYEQYF.

This chain joins TRBV27 and TRBJ1-1; 7 bases agree with TRBD1. This CDR3 comprises 13 residues. Germline loops: CDR1 MNHEY, CDR2 SMNVEV (reference sequence). Trimming at V came to 8 bases and at J to 5 bases, leaving 8 bases not matched to a gene. CDR3 DNA: TGTGCCAGCCAAAGTTCGACAGGGACTGAAGCTTTCTTT. Its translation is CASQSSTGTEAFF.

The chain links TRBV7-9 to TRBJ2-3; 10 bases are shared with TRBD2. Trimming took 2 bases from V and 3 from J; bases not matched to a gene: 8. The CDR3 length is 17 residues. The germline gives CDR1 SEHNR, CDR2 FQNEAQ (reference sequence). The CDR3 region is CASSLMASGSVTDTQYF. The CDR3 DNA is TGTGCCAGCAGCTTAATGGCTAGCGGGAGTGTGACAGATACGCAGTATTTT. Full variable domain (missing parts from reference TRBV7-9 and TRBJ2-3): DTGVSQNPRHKITKRGQNVTFRCDPISEHNRLYWYRQTLGQGPEFLTYFQNEAQLEKSRLLSDRFSAERPKGSFSTLEIQRTEQGDSAMYLCASSLMASGSVTDTQYFGPGTRLTVL.

V usage is TRBV16 and J usage is TRBJ1-2; 9 nucleotides line up with TRBD1. Germline CDR1 is KGHSY and CDR2 is FQNENV. This CDR3 is built from 14 residues. Trimming cost V 3 bases and J 4 bases; bases outside gene matches: 3. CDR3 protein: CASSQDRGSYGYTF. CDR3 coding DNA: TGTGCCAGCAGCCAGGACAGGGGTAGCTATGGCTACACCTTC.

The chain uses TRBV2 and TRBJ2-3; possible D gene TRBD2, 7 bases. The CDR3 has 15 amino acids. The germline V gene has CDR1 SNHLY and CDR2 FYNNEI. Trimming took off 6 bases at V and 3 bases at J, with 16 bases between the two ends. The CDR3 sequence: CASRETGRGTDTQYF. The CDR3 DNA reads TGTGCCAGCAGGGAAACAGGGAGGGGGACAGATACGCAGTATTTT. The full variable domain, in which reference TRBV2 and TRBJ2-3 provide the parts outside the CDR3, is EPEVTQTPSHQVTQMGQEVILRCVPISNHLYFYWYRQILGQKVEFLVSFYNNEISEKSEIFDDQFSVERPDGSNFTLKIRSTKLEDSAMYFCASRETGRGTDTQYFGPGTRLTVL.